This TCR beta chain was observed in a study of blood T cell repertoires in COVID-19. Study information: Sources were T cells, B-cell-depleted T cells, or PBMCs; the material itself was cDNA or gDNA.

The table came from immunoSEQ multiplex PCR; TCRdb's copy has only in-frame clones and leaves some out. Of approximately 290,000 clones in the sample, nearly 90% are singletons; the top ten hold around 10%. Trimming cost V 4 bases and J 0 bases, with 10 bases left between them. CDR1 and CDR2 from the germline V gene are SGHAT and FQNNGV. This CDR3 spans 14 amino acids. This TCR came from a woman aged 25 to 39 with COVID-19, enrolled during active disease. The V gene is TRBV11-2, the J gene TRBJ2-7; TRBD1 is a possible D gene (6 bases). The sequencing sample was made of peripheral blood. CDR3 bases: TGTGCCAGCAGCTCACAGGGTTTCTCCTACGAGCAGTACTTC. Protein: CASSSQGFSYEQYF.